This TCR beta chain appears in the sequencing data of a study of cytomegalovirus exposure and HLA in healthy donors. The study, taken as a whole, reports: Immune exposure data for these donors was limited to CMV serostatus. Among the most significant clusters, several appeared linked to common viral pathogens in a later analysis. In a later analysis, a missense DCLRE1C variant was linked to TCR beta V- and J-gene trimming.

As for this clone: Its cognate antigen is unknown.

Healthy bone marrow donors made up the cohort. This CDR3 region has 18 residues. V shed 0 bases and J 2 bases; nucleotides not matched to a gene: 9. Looked up from germline, CDR1 is SGHRS and CDR2 is YFSETQ. The PCR made use of 60 Vbeta and 13 Jbeta primers. Method: immunoSEQ multiplex PCR; TCRdb's copy keeps in-frame clones and lacks some. The sample carries under 200,000 clones, roughly 87% recorded once. The sample comprised PBMCs. The TCR sequence derives from a boy aged 2-9 years in good health and CMV-seronegative. The chain recombines TRBV5-1 with TRBJ2-3, with TRBD2 matching over 10 bases. The CDR3 bases are TGCGCCAGCAGCTTGGAGGGTAGCGGGGGGTCTTTCACAGATACGCAGTATTTT. This codes for CASSLEGSGGSFTDTQYF.